This T cell receptor (beta chain) stems from a study of glioma-infiltrating T cells. TCR alpha and beta CDR3 regions were amplified from RNA using iRepertoire nested multiplex PCR. Input was roughly 95-400 ng of tissue mRNA or PBMC total RNA. TCRdb re-called the multiplex PCR reads through MiXCR, storing one row per CDR3 protein. The profile shows more than 95,000 distinct CDR3 sequences, around 28% of them singletons. V gave up 4 bases and J gave up 8 bases; unmatched junction bases: 10. This CDR3 has 15 residues. Germline V lookup: CDR1 MDHEN, CDR2 SYDVKM. Overall study results and limits: Tissue and blood shared very few CDR3 sequences. Above-expected tissue-blood divergence occurred in all gliomas, most in low-grade ones.

This clonotype has a count of ten or more. Its antigen is not identified. The sequenced material came from glioma tissue, nonneoplastic brain tissue, or PBMCs (not recorded which). The chain has TRBV28 and TRBJ1-4, with 7 bases that match TRBD1. This clonotype was obtained from a human donor with low-grade glioma or glioblastoma, undergoing nonglioma brain surgery, or in good health (not recorded which). CDR3 residues: CASSSSLSGGEKLFF. The CDR3 bases are TGTGCCAGCAGTTCCTCCCTGTCAGGGGGGGAAAAACTGTTTTTT.